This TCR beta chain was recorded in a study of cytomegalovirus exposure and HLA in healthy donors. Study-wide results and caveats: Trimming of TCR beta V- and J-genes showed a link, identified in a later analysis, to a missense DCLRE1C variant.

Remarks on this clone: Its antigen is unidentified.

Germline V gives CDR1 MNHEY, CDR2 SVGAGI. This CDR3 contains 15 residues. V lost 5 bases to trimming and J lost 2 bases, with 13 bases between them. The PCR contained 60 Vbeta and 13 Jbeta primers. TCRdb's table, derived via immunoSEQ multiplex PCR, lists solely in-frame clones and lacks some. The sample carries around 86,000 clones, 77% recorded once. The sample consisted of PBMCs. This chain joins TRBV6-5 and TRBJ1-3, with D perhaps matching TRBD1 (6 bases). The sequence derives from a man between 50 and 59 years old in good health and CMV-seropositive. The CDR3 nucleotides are TGTGCCAGCAGTCTGACAGGAAATCCTGGAAACACCATATATTTT. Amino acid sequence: CASSLTGNPGNTIYF.